This entry lists 10 T cell receptor beta chains sequenced from one sample in a study of post-analysis software for immune sequencing data. For these receptors, no antigen is known. Study-wide points: Among several TRBV segments more frequent in patients than controls were TRBV5-6, TRBV5-1 and TRBV20-1.

Unique molecular identifiers tagged the TCR beta cDNA libraries. TCRdb reprocessed the PCR reads via MiXCR and lists one record per CDR3 protein. Of roughly 600,000 distinct CDR3 sequences listed, roughly 47% are singletons. The sample comprised blood. The receptors were sampled from a girl aged 5-17 years with multiple sclerosis.

The chain links TRBV20-1 to TRBJ2-3; 12 positions match TRBD2. Germline V gene sequence: CDR1 DFQATT, CDR2 SNEGSKA (reference sequence). The CDR3 is made up of 14 amino acids. The V gene end was trimmed by 3 bases and the J gene end by 5 bases; junction bases not matched to a gene: 3. The CDR3, as DNA: TGCAGTGCTAGCCTAGCGGGAGGGGGAGATACGCAGTATTTT. It encodes CSASLAGGGDTQYF.

The chain links TRBV7-8 to TRBJ2-7; possible D gene TRBD1, 5 bases. The V gene's germline CDR1 is SGHVS and CDR2 FQNEAQ. This CDR3 is built from 13 residues. Between the trimmed V and J ends, which lost 5 bases and 2 bases, there was a span of 10 bases. The DNA of the CDR3 is TGTGCCAGCAGCCCCTTACAGGCCTACGAGCAGTACTTC. Its translation is CASSPLQAYEQYF.

This clonotype was seen more than once but under ten times. The CDR3 loop is CASSRDRGRGETQYF. The CDR3 DNA reads TGTGCCAGCAGCAGAGACAGGGGAAGGGGAGAGACCCAGTACTTC. The chain carries TRBV7-2 and TRBJ2-5, with 8 bases matching TRBD1. This CDR3 region has 15 residues. V lost 5 bases, J lost 4 bases, and 9 bases stayed unmatched. CDR1 is SGHTA and CDR2 is FQGNSA in the germline V gene.

The chain combines TRBV2 with TRBJ2-5; 13 bases map to TRBD2. This CDR3 has 17 residues. With V trimmed by 4 bases and J by 5 bases, 10 bases remained unmatched. Germline assignment: CDR1 SNHLY and CDR2 FYNNEI. In DNA, the CDR3 is TGTGCCAGCAGTGCCCGGACTAGCGGGAGTAGAGGGGAGACCCAGTACTTC. This encodes CASSARTSGSRGETQYF. The whole variable domain, filled in from reference TRBV2 and TRBJ2-5, reads EPEVTQTPSHQVTQMGQEVILRCVPISNHLYFYWYRQILGQKVEFLVSFYNNEISEKSEIFDDQFSVERPDGSNFTLKIRSTKLEDSAMYFCASSARTSGSRGETQYFGPGTRLLVL.

This chain uses TRBV12-3 or TRBV12-4 with TRBJ1-5; 8 bases are a match to TRBD1. V shed 6 bases and J 2 bases; nucleotides not matched to a gene: 6. The CDR3 contains 15 residues. In DNA, the CDR3 is TGTGCCAGCAGGCAGGGGGCAGGGGGCAATCAGCCCCAGCATTTT. Translating it yields CASRQGAGGNQPQHF.

The chain combines TRBV5-1 with TRBJ1-4, with a possible D match to TRBD1 (6 bases). Germline values: CDR1 SGHRS, CDR2 YFSETQ. CDR3 length: 17 residues. V gave up 1 base and J gave up 7 bases, with 20 bases separating them. For the CDR3, the DNA is TGCGCCAGCAGCTTGTACGGAGGGGGGTGGAACGGTGAAAAACTGTTTTTT. It codes for CASSLYGGGWNGEKLFF. The variable domain in full, completed from reference TRBV5-1 and TRBJ1-4, reads KAGVTQTPRYLIKTRGQQVTLSCSPISGHRSVSWYQQTPGQGLQFLFEYFSETQRNKGNFPGRFSGRQFSNSRSEMNVSTLELGDSALYLCASSLYGGGWNGEKLFFGSGTQLSVL.

In its sample, this clonotype was seen a few times. The V call is TRBV12-3 or TRBV12-4, the J call TRBJ2-5; D not certain. The CDR3 is made up of 13 amino acids. Trimming shortened V by 2 bases and J by 2 bases, and 6 bases separated the two germline ends. DNA of the CDR3: TGTGCCAGCAGTTTATGGCAGCAAGAGACCCAGTACTTC. The encoded protein is CASSLWQQETQYF.

This chain joins TRBV4-1 and TRBJ1-3, with 9 bases identical to TRBD1. The CDR3 runs to 16 residues. CDR1 MGHRA and CDR2 YSYEKL come from the germline V gene. V lost 4 bases to trimming and J lost 4 bases; unmatched junction nucleotides: 8. The CDR3 sequence: CASSLADRGSGNTIYF. The CDR3 DNA sequence: TGCGCCAGCAGCCTCGCAGACAGGGGGTCCGGAAACACCATATATTTT.

This clonotype is a singleton in its sample. A clone one base away is much larger, so this may be a read error. The chain employs TRBV7-8 and TRBJ2-6; no definite D call. The CDR3 is 16 amino acids. Trimming took off 2 bases at V and 0 bases at J, with 8 bases between the two ends. CDR1 and CDR2 (germline): SGHVS, FQNEAQ. CDR3: CASSLWAYSGANVLTF. CDR3 bases: TGTGCCAGCAGCTTATGGGCGTACTCTGGGGCCAACGTCCTGACTTTC.

This clonotype has more than one count but fewer than ten. This chain links TRBV7-6 with TRBJ2-4, with a tentative D call TRBD1 (6 bases). The J call is doubtful: the DNA matches TRBJ2-7 better. Germline V gene sequence: CDR1 SGHVS, CDR2 FNYEAQ. This CDR3 spans 14 amino acids. CDR3 DNA: TGTGCCAGCAGCTCTAACAGGGTAGGCTACGAGCAGTACTTC. Its protein is CASSSNRVGYEQYF.